Shown below are 12 T cell receptor beta chains from a single sample sequenced in a study of cytomegalovirus exposure and HLA in healthy donors. Both 60 Vbeta primers and 13 Jbeta primers went into the PCR. Here immunoSEQ multiplex PCR was the method, and the copy in TCRdb shows in-frame clones only, minus some. The sample includes 130,000 or so clones, about four fifths seen only once; the top ten take roughly 10%. The specimen sequenced was PBMCs. The receptors were sampled from a woman aged 45-65 years in good health and CMV-seropositive.

This clone was observed once. The rearrangement links TRBV7-2 to TRBJ2-7, with TRBD1 identical over 7 bases. The CDR3 is 15 amino acids. The germline V gene has CDR1 SGHTA and CDR2 FQGNSA. Trimming cost V 5 bases and J 2 bases; bases outside gene matches: 9. The CDR3 sequence is CASSPLGTDTYEQYF. Written as DNA, the CDR3 is TGTGCCAGCAGCCCCCTCGGGACAGACACCTACGAGCAGTACTTC.

The sample holds a few counts of this clone. This chain joins TRBV5-4 and TRBJ2-5, with 8 nucleotides matching TRBD2. The germline CDR1 and CDR2 sequences are SGHNT and YYREEE (reference sequence). V lost 2 bases to trimming and J lost 5 bases; unmatched junction nucleotides: 5. The CDR3 spans 14 residues. In DNA, the CDR3 is TGTGCCAGCAGCTTATCAGCGGGAGAGGAGACCCAGTACTTC. Protein product: CASSLSAGEETQYF.

CDR3 loop: CASSDNLPREATEAFF. Here the CDR3 DNA reads TGTGCCAGCAGCGATAACCTCCCGAGGGAGGCCACTGAAGCTTTCTTT. This chain links TRBV7-3 with TRBJ1-1; D uncertain. Between the trimmed V and J ends, which lost 5 bases and 4 bases, there was a span of 20 bases. Germline CDR1 is SGHTA and CDR2 is FQGTGA. The CDR3 runs 16 residues.

The table lists this clone with a few counts. The chain couples TRBV10-3 to TRBJ1-1, with D maybe TRBD1 (6 bases). V shed 0 bases and J shed 2 bases, with 13 bases lying between them. This CDR3 region has 16 residues. Germline V gene data show CDR1 as ENHRY and CDR2 as SYGVKD. The CDR3 is CAISESGGTRNTEAFF. CDR3 DNA sequence: TGTGCCATCAGTGAGTCGGGTGGGACAAGAAACACTGAAGCTTTCTTT.

The rearrangement joins TRBV10-3 to TRBJ1-5; D gene unclear. V lost 0 bases and J 6 bases, leaving 15 bases between the germline ends. The CDR3 has 16 amino acids. Germline-derived CDR1 and CDR2 are ENHRY and SYGVKD. The CDR3 nucleotides read TGTGCCATCAGTGAGTCAACTGGGCGGGGTGTTCAGCCCCAGCATTTT. Its protein is CAISESTGRGVQPQHF.

The V call is TRBV4-1, the J call TRBJ1-4; tentatively, D is TRBD1 (6 bases). Germline lookup yields CDR1 MGHRA and CDR2 YSYEKL. The CDR3 is 18 residues long. Between the trimmed V and J ends, which lost 0 bases and 4 bases, there was a span of 18 bases. The CDR3 DNA is TGCGCCAGCAGCCAAGATTGGGTTTTGGGGGCGGGTAATGAAAAACTGTTTTTT. Its translation is CASSQDWVLGAGNEKLFF.

This clone was recorded many times. The chain carries TRBV5-1 and TRBJ2-2, with D possibly being TRBD1 (6 bases). Germline assignment: CDR1 SGHRS and CDR2 YFSETQ. V lost 1 base, J lost 1 base, and 14 bases lay in between. The CDR3 is made up of 17 amino acids. CDR3 amino acids: CASSLKKTGGNTGELFF. The CDR3 bases are TGCGCCAGCAGCTTGAAGAAGACAGGAGGGAACACCGGGGAGCTGTTTTTT.

A remark on this clone: At one end the junction does not follow the germline gene, possibly because of a read error. The chain employs TRBV12-5 and TRBJ2-1, with 8 bases aligning to TRBD2. Germline V gives CDR1 LGHNT, CDR2 FRNRAP. The CDR3 spans 12 residues. The CDR3 DNA reads TGTGCTAGTGGTTTGGAAAAGCGGGGGTGGGTCTTC. Translation gives CASGLEKRGWVF.

The gene calls are TRBV5-1 and TRBJ1-3, with 10 nucleotides matching TRBD1. This CDR3 is 17 amino acids long. From germline, CDR1 is SGHRS and CDR2 YFSETQ. Trimming removed 4 bases from V and 3 bases from J; junction bases left unmatched: 10. In DNA form, the CDR3 reads TGCGCCAGCAGCCCCGTCCGGGACAGGGGCCTTGGAAACACCATATATTTT. Translation gives CASSPVRDRGLGNTIYF.

This clone occurred a few times. The chain employs TRBV5-1 and TRBJ2-5, with 10 nucleotides matching TRBD1. Per germline, CDR1 SGHRS and CDR2 YFSETQ. After removal of 0 bases from V and 1 base from J, the junction contained 6 bases not matched to a gene. The CDR3 is 17 residues long. The CDR3 sequence is CASSLGGTGAVQETQYF. The CDR3, as DNA: TGCGCCAGCAGCTTGGGGGGGACAGGGGCGGTCCAAGAGACCCAGTACTTC. Variable domain in full (rest from reference TRBV5-1 and TRBJ2-5): KAGVTQTPRYLIKTRGQQVTLSCSPISGHRSVSWYQQTPGQGLQFLFEYFSETQRNKGNFPGRFSGRQFSNSRSEMNVSTLELGDSALYLCASSLGGTGAVQETQYFGPGTRLLVL.

This clone was picked up one time. The gene calls are TRBV4-1 and TRBJ2-3; 14 nucleotides align to TRBD2. Germline-derived CDR1 and CDR2 are MGHRA and YSYEKL. CDR3 size: 18 residues. With 4 bases clipped from V and 0 bases from J, the junction kept 6 bases outside the gene matches. CDR3 region: CASSLTGTSGSSTDTQYF. The CDR3 nucleotides are TGCGCCAGCAGCCTGACGGGGACTAGCGGGAGCAGCACAGATACGCAGTATTTT.

The chain combines TRBV4-1 with TRBJ2-7, with 9 bases aligning to TRBD1. J was trimmed by 2 bases and V by 3 bases; bases with no gene match: 8. The germline V gene has CDR1 MGHRA and CDR2 YSYEKL. This CDR3 is 16 amino acids long. CDR3 in DNA: TGCGCCAGCAGCCAGTATGGGGGACAGGGACCCTACGAGCAGTACTTC. This encodes CASSQYGGQGPYEQYF.